Following are 12 T cell receptor beta chains from one sample sequenced in a study of shared clonotypes between healthy human individuals (dated by TCRdb to 2018 to 2021). To prepare the library, the immunoSEQ multiplex PCR assay was applied. As stored in TCRdb, this immuneACCESS dataset retains in-frame rearrangements with V and J assigned. A fraction of the clones does not appear; measured against another copy, unresolved V genes explain less than half of the discrepancy, and the remainder lacks a known reason. The sample table records 2 million or so clones; about 95% of these occur just once. The ten biggest clones cover around 0.13% of the sample. The sequencing input was naive CD4+ T cells sorted from blood. The meaning of the sample's cell subset or site label: CD45RA+ positively selected. The origin of the receptors is a man younger than 35 in good health.

The chain is built from TRBV11-2 and TRBJ2-6; D perhaps matches TRBD1 (5 bases). There are 15 residues in the CDR3. Looked up from germline, CDR1 is SGHAT and CDR2 is FQNNGV. The V gene lost 5 bases and the J gene lost 4 bases, with 12 bases spanning the gap. For the CDR3, the DNA is TGTGCCAGCAGCCCGACAGTGGACGGGGCCAACGTCCTGACTTTC. Translated: CASSPTVDGANVLTF.

The CDR3: CASSLRASGGYEQYF. The CDR3 DNA follows: TGTGCCAGCAGCTTAAGAGCTAGCGGGGGCTACGAGCAGTACTTC. This chain uses TRBV13 with TRBJ2-7; TRBD2 aligns across 10 bases. The CDR3 is 15 residues long. The germline V gene has CDR1 PRHDT and CDR2 FYEKMQ (reference sequence). Germline trimming cut 2 bases from V and 3 bases from J; bases unmatched to any gene: 4. Full variable domain (remainder filled in from reference TRBV13 and TRBJ2-7): AAGVIQSPRHLIKEKRETATLKCYPIPRHDTVYWYQQGPGQDPQFLISFYEKMQSDKGSIPDRFSAQQFSDYHSELNMSSLELGDSALYFCASSLRASGGYEQYFGPGTRLTVT.

The rearrangement links TRBV7-2 to TRBJ2-3; 9 bases agree with TRBD2. The CDR3 has 14 residues. Per the germline V gene, CDR1 is SGHTA and CDR2 is FQGNSA. Trimming at V came to 5 bases and at J to 0 bases, leaving 0 bases not matched to a gene. The CDR3 here is CASSTSGSTDTQYF. CDR3 nucleotides: TGTGCCAGCAGCACTAGCGGGAGCACAGATACGCAGTATTTT.

The chain has TRBV10-3 and TRBJ2-7; 8 nucleotides match TRBD1. J was trimmed by 0 bases and V by 10 bases; bases with no gene match: 8. CDR3 length: 14 residues. Germline CDR1 reads ENHRY; CDR2 reads SYGVKD. CDR3 region: CASGLGQGSYEQYF. CDR3 DNA sequence: TGTGCCAGCGGCCTAGGACAGGGCTCCTACGAGCAGTACTTC.

This clone was observed a single time. The chain recombines TRBV30 with TRBJ2-3; 14 positions match TRBD2. J was trimmed by 7 bases and V by 5 bases; bases with no gene match: 5. CDR1 GTSNPN and CDR2 SVGIG come from the germline V gene (reference sequence). The CDR3 covers 14 residues. The CDR3 nucleotides are TGTGCCTGGCGACTAGCGGGGGGGAAAAATACGCAGTATTTT. This translates into CAWRLAGGKNTQYF.

The V gene is TRBV28, the J gene TRBJ1-1; possible D gene TRBD1, 5 bases. Trimming shortened V by 5 bases and J by 4 bases, and 17 bases separated the two germline ends. The CDR3 has 15 amino acids. Germline CDR1 and CDR2: MDHEN and SYDVKM. This CDR3 is CASSPPRGGITEAFF. The CDR3 DNA is TGTGCCAGCAGTCCCCCGAGGGGCGGTATCACTGAAGCTTTCTTT.

The chain combines TRBV6-6 with TRBJ2-1, with D maybe TRBD2 (5 bases). The germline gives CDR1 MNHNY, CDR2 SVGAGI (reference sequence). The CDR3 is made up of 16 amino acids. Trimming stripped 10 bases from V and 2 bases from J, with 21 bases between. CDR3 DNA: TGTGCCACCTCCTCGTTTAGCGCTTATACCTACAATGAGCAGTTCTTC. It codes for CATSSFSAYTYNEQFF.

The rearrangement joins TRBV27 to TRBJ2-7; 7 bases are shared with TRBD1. Germline CDR1 is MNHEY and CDR2 is SMNVEV (reference sequence). The CDR3 consists of 15 residues. V lost 7 bases, J lost 1 base, and 10 bases stayed unmatched. The CDR3 is CASTPGAGGSYEQYF. The CDR3 DNA reads TGTGCCAGCACCCCGGGCGCAGGGGGATCCTACGAGCAGTACTTC.

Details on this clone: Different DNA sequences within this sample yield the same CDR3. The chain combines TRBV5-6 with TRBJ2-5; the D is unclear. V was cut by 1 base and J by 1 base, with 8 bases left in between. From germline, CDR1 is SGHDT and CDR2 YYEEEE. The CDR3 is 14 amino acids. The CDR3 DNA follows: TGTGCCAGCAGCTTGATAGGAACCCAAGAGACCCAGTACTTC. It translates to CASSLIGTQETQYF.

This clone was counted a single time. The chain employs TRBV18 and TRBJ1-2; perhaps TRBD1 as D (5 bases). CDR3 size: 12 residues. In germline, CDR1 is KGHSH, CDR2 LQKENI. The V and J ends lost 5 bases and 5 bases respectively, with 9 bases between them. CDR3 sequence: CASSEQEYGYTF. The CDR3 DNA is TGTGCCAGCTCAGAACAGGAGTATGGCTACACCTTC. Looking up the rest from reference TRBV18 and TRBJ1-2 gives the full variable domain: NAGVMQNPRHLVRRRGQEARLRCSPMKGHSHVYWYRQLPEEGLKFMVYLQKENIIDESGMPKERFSAEFPKEGPSILRIQQVVRGDSAAYFCASSEQEYGYTFGSGTRLTVV.

The chain joins TRBV9 to TRBJ2-3, with D tentatively TRBD1 or TRBD2 (6 bases each). V gave up 4 bases and J gave up 0 bases, with 12 bases separating them. The CDR3 covers 15 residues. Germline CDR1 is SGDLS and CDR2 is YYNGEE. The CDR3 DNA sequence: TGTGCCAGCAGCCCCCTAGGGGGGAGCACAGATACGCAGTATTTT. Encoded protein: CASSPLGGSTDTQYF.

This rearrangement joins TRBV27 to TRBJ1-5; weak D call: TRBD1 (5 bases). With 3 bases removed from V and 1 base from J, the gap between germline ends came to 13 bases. The CDR3 sequence is 16 residues long. Germline assignment: CDR1 MNHEY and CDR2 SMNVEV (reference sequence). The CDR3 loop reads CASSFGRDGSNQPQHF. CDR3 in DNA: TGTGCCAGCAGTTTCGGCAGGGACGGCAGCAATCAGCCCCAGCATTTT.